The 20 T cell receptor beta chains in this list originate from one sample, sequenced in a study of identical twins. In TCRdb, the 5' RACE reads were re-called with MiXCR into one record per CDR3 protein. The sample has about 480,000 distinct CDR3 sequences, about 14% seen once; the top ten hold around 0.57%. The same data also went into a second study, on yellow fever vaccine responses in identical twins.

Specimen: CD4+ T cells sorted from blood. The source of these receptors is a woman in her late teens or twenties in good health.

The sample holds many counts of this clonotype. The V gene is TRBV12-3 or TRBV12-4, the J gene TRBJ2-7, with a weak D call TRBD2 (6 bases). This CDR3 has 12 residues. V was cut by 8 bases and J by 2 bases, with 10 bases left in between. The CDR3 DNA sequence: TGTGCCAGCGGTCGCGGGACCTACGAGCAGTACTTC. It is translated as CASGRGTYEQYF.

This clonotype was seen a handful of times. The J gene is TRBJ2-1, the V gene TRBV15, with 10 bases aligning to TRBD2. The germline V gene encodes CDR1 LNHNV and CDR2 YYDKDF (reference sequence). Germline trimming cut 0 bases from V and 7 bases from J; bases unmatched to any gene: 6. The CDR3 length is 16 residues. CDR3 bases: TGTGCCACCAGCAGAGATTTACTAGCGGGACCGAATGAGCAGTTCTTC. This codes for CATSRDLLAGPNEQFF.

This clonotype was observed a handful of times. The gene calls are TRBV12-3 or TRBV12-4 and TRBJ1-6; D unresolved. Trimming removed 6 bases at V and 5 bases at J, with 8 bases between. This CDR3 contains 13 residues. The CDR3 region is CASSRLDNSPLHF. The CDR3 region has the DNA TGTGCCAGCAGCCGCTTGGATAATTCACCCCTCCACTTT.

The table lists this clonotype with a count of one. The gene calls are TRBV7-9 and TRBJ2-5; tentatively, D is TRBD1 (6 bases). Germline V CDR1 and CDR2: SEHNR, FQNEAQ (reference sequence). Trimming stripped 5 bases from V and 3 bases from J, with 16 bases between. This CDR3 is 15 amino acids long. CDR3 amino acids: CASSPPAQGKETQYF. The CDR3 DNA reads TGTGCCAGCAGCCCCCCGGCACAGGGTAAAGAGACCCAGTACTTC. Looking up the rest from reference TRBV7-9 and TRBJ2-5 gives the full variable domain: DTGVSQNPRHKITKRGQNVTFRCDPISEHNRLYWYRQTLGQGPEFLTYFQNEAQLEKSRLLSDRFSAERPKGSFSTLEIQRTEQGDSAMYLCASSPPAQGKETQYFGPGTRLLVL.

This clonotype was found a few times. The chain links TRBV30 to TRBJ1-2; TRBD1 might be the D (6 bases). Germline assignment: CDR1 GTSNPN and CDR2 SVGIG (reference sequence). This CDR3 is 13 amino acids long. V lost 1 base to trimming and J lost 4 bases, with 10 bases between them. CDR3 in DNA: TGTGCCTGGAGTGGCAGGGGCGCCTATGGCTACACCTTC. Translated, it gives CAWSGRGAYGYTF.

CDR3 in DNA: TGCAGTGCGATCGGGAGGGCCGGAGAGACCCAGTACTTC. As protein: CSAIGRAGETQYF. The V call is TRBV20-1, the J call TRBJ2-5, with 8 nucleotides matching TRBD2. Losses at the gene ends were 6 bases for V and 4 bases for J; bases not matched to a gene: 7. From germline, CDR1 is DFQATT and CDR2 SNEGSKA (reference sequence). This CDR3 is built from 13 residues.

The genes are TRBV5-5 and TRBJ1-5, with no clear D. The CDR3 runs 13 residues. V gave up 0 bases and J gave up 8 bases, with 9 bases separating them. Germline V CDR1 and CDR2: SGHKS, YYEKEE (reference sequence). Here the CDR3 DNA reads TGTGCCAGCAGCTTGGTGGTAACGGAGCCCCAGCATTTT. Amino acids: CASSLVVTEPQHF.

A remark on this clonotype: This may be a read error, as it is one base from a much larger clone. The chain uses TRBV29-1 and TRBJ2-2; perhaps D is TRBD1 or TRBD2 (5 bases each). The length of the CDR3 is 14 residues. The germline CDR1 and CDR2 sequences are SQVTM and ANQGSEA. The CDR3 reads CSAGWGSSTGKLFF. The CDR3 DNA sequence: TGCAGCGCTGGATGGGGGTCCTCCACCGGGAAGCTGTTTTTT.

V usage is TRBV7-2 and J usage is TRBJ2-3; TRBD1 is a possible D gene (6 bases). The V end lost 5 bases, the J end lost 4 bases, and 19 bases lay between the germline ends. Germline V lookup: CDR1 SGHTA, CDR2 FQGNSA. The CDR3 runs to 16 residues. DNA of the CDR3: TGTGCCAGCAGCCCTACGACAGGAGGAGCGGCAGATACGCAGTATTTT. It is translated as CASSPTTGGAADTQYF.

This clonotype was detected only a few times. The chain couples TRBV20-1 to TRBJ2-1; D possibly corresponds to TRBD2 (6 bases). CDR1 is DFQATT and CDR2 is SNEGSKA in the germline V gene (reference sequence). This CDR3 has 13 amino acids. V lost 0 bases and J lost 7, with 10 bases in between. The CDR3 DNA is TGCAGTGCTAGAGATCACCGGGAGAATGAGCAGTTCTTC. This codes for CSARDHRENEQFF.

In this sample, this clonotype turned up a few times. This sequence joins TRBV20-1 and TRBJ2-3; 8 nucleotides agree with TRBD2. This CDR3 region has 13 residues. V dropped 5 bases and J dropped 4; count of bases not matched to a gene: 5. Germline V gene data show CDR1 as DFQATT and CDR2 as SNEGSKA (reference sequence). The CDR3 loop is CSAVAGRADTQYF. The CDR3 DNA is TGCAGTGCTGTAGCGGGGCGGGCAGATACGCAGTATTTT.

This clonotype occurred many times. The J gene is TRBJ2-6, the V gene TRBV5-1; no firm D call. The CDR3 has 14 amino acids. The V and J ends lost 0 bases and 2 bases respectively, with 3 bases between them. Germline CDR1 and CDR2: SGHRS and YFSETQ. DNA of the CDR3: TGCGCCAGCAGCTTGGATCCTGGGGCCAACGTCCTGACTTTC. Its protein product is CASSLDPGANVLTF.

Worth noting for this clonotype: Germline is not matched at one junction end, which may reflect a read error. V is TRBV20-1 and J is TRBJ2-7; D may be TRBD2 (7 bases). The CDR3 has 14 amino acids. The germline CDR1 and CDR2 sequences are DFQATT and SNEGSKA (reference sequence). The CDR3 DNA sequence: TGCAGTGCTAGGGAGGGGGGGTTCTCCTACGAGCAATACTTC. Residues: CSAREGGFSYEQYF.

The V call is TRBV28, the J call TRBJ1-2, with D hard to call. Trimming removed 8 bases from V and 0 bases from J, with 10 bases in between. This CDR3 has 13 residues. Germline V CDR1 and CDR2: MDHEN, SYDVKM. Written as DNA, the CDR3 is TGTGCCAGCGCCCAGACGGCTAACTATGGCTACACCTTC. Residues: CASAQTANYGYTF.

The chain recombines TRBV11-3 with TRBJ2-1, with TRBD2 identical over 8 bases. Looked up from germline, CDR1 is SGHNT and CDR2 is YENEEA. The CDR3 is 17 amino acids. V gave up 2 bases and J gave up 4 bases; unmatched junction bases: 10. The CDR3 DNA reads TGTGCCAGCAGCTTACGGGGGGGCGGGCCCCCTTACAATGAGCAGTTCTTC. Protein product: CASSLRGGGPPYNEQFF.

This clonotype is a singleton in its sample. The CDR3 sequence is CASSLNQGSGANVLTF. As DNA, the CDR3 is TGTGCCAGCAGCCTAAATCAGGGTTCTGGGGCCAACGTCCTGACTTTC. V is TRBV3-1 and J is TRBJ2-6; D possibly corresponds to TRBD1 (5 bases). Trimming left V 4 bases short and J 1 base short, with 11 bases between. The CDR3 loop spans 16 amino acids. Germline assignment: CDR1 LGHDT and CDR2 YNNKEL (reference sequence).

This clonotype showed up just once. This chain links TRBV4-3 with TRBJ2-6; D unclear. The CDR3 has 15 residues. CDR1 LGHNA and CDR2 YSLEER come from the germline V gene. V was pared by 2 bases and J by 4 bases, with 9 bases between. The CDR3 loop reads CASSQTLPGANVLTF. The CDR3 region has the DNA TGCGCCAGCAGCCAAACCCTACCCGGGGCCAACGTCCTGACTTTC.

The chain combines TRBV7-9 with TRBJ2-1, with a possible D match to TRBD2 (6 bases). CDR1 and CDR2 (germline): SEHNR, FQNEAQ (reference sequence). This CDR3 has 11 residues. V was trimmed by 6 bases and J by 11 bases, leaving 11 bases between them. The CDR3 DNA reads as TGTGCCAGCAGTCAGGGCGGGAAGCAGTTCTTC. It is translated as CASSQGGKQFF.

This clonotype was detected only a few times. The chain carries TRBV2 and TRBJ1-5; D remains unclear. CDR1 and CDR2 from the germline V gene are SNHLY and FYNNEI. The V end was cut by 2 bases, the J end by 3 bases, with 5 bases between. This CDR3 region has 13 residues. The CDR3 here is CASSEIPNQPQHF. The DNA of the CDR3 is TGTGCCAGCAGTGAAATCCCCAATCAGCCCCAGCATTTT. The full variable domain, in which reference TRBV2 and TRBJ1-5 provide the parts outside the CDR3, is EPEVTQTPSHQVTQMGQEVILRCVPISNHLYFYWYRQILGQKVEFLVSFYNNEISEKSEIFDDQFSVERPDGSNFTLKIRSTKLEDSAMYFCASSEIPNQPQHFGDGTRLSIL.

This clonotype was seen only a few times. The chain is built from TRBV12-3 or TRBV12-4 and TRBJ2-3; 8 bases match TRBD2. CDR3 length: 14 amino acids. J was trimmed by 5 bases and V by 9 bases; bases with no gene match: 10. CDR3 in DNA: TGTGCCAGTGCTCAAGGGACTAGTTTAGATACGCAGTATTTT. Translated, it gives CASAQGTSLDTQYF.